One and the same sample provided the 10 T cell receptor beta chains below, sequenced in a study of blood T cell repertoires in COVID-19. Profiled with immunoSEQ multiplex PCR; TCRdb holds only in-frame clones, not every one. This table holds 300,000 or so clones, approximately 87% found once. Sequenced material: peripheral blood. The receptors come from a woman aged 45-60 years who had recovered from COVID-19.

The chain has TRBV16 and TRBJ1-1, with D tentatively TRBD1 (5 bases). This CDR3 has 14 residues. V lost 4 bases and J 6 bases, leaving 15 bases between the germline ends. The germline V gene has CDR1 KGHSY and CDR2 FQNENV. CDR3 in DNA: TGTGCCAGCAGCCCCTGGGGGGGAGGGGCTGAAGCTTTCTTT. Amino acids: CASSPWGGGAEAFF.

The chain links TRBV7-8 to TRBJ1-5; D is unclear. CDR3 length: 14 amino acids. Germline V gene sequence: CDR1 SGHVS, CDR2 FQNEAQ. Trimming stripped 1 base from V and 1 base from J, with 5 bases between. The CDR3 DNA sequence: TGTGCCAGCAGCTTAGTACAAAGCAATCAGCCCCAGCATTTT. Residues: CASSLVQSNQPQHF.

J is TRBJ1-1 and V is TRBV15; no definite D call. Trimming took 1 base from V and 1 from J, leaving 10 bases between them. The CDR3 runs to 15 residues. The V gene's germline CDR1 is LNHNV and CDR2 YYDKDF (reference sequence). CDR3 protein: CATSRATTQNTEAFF. CDR3 DNA sequence: TGTGCCACCAGCAGAGCTACGACACAGAACACTGAAGCTTTCTTT.

This clone has a single count. The genes are TRBV10-1 and TRBJ2-5; 8 bases are a match to TRBD2. Germline lookup yields CDR1 WNHNN and CDR2 SYGVQD (reference sequence). CDR3 length equals 14 residues. Germline trimming cut 0 bases from V and 4 bases from J; bases unmatched to any gene: 1. The CDR3, as DNA: TGCGCCAGCAGTGAGTCCGGGGGGGCAGAGACCCAGTACTTC. Amino acids: CASSESGGAETQYF.

The CDR3: CASSSRLAGKNEQYF. CDR3 sequence (DNA): TGTGCCAGCAGCTCCCGACTAGCGGGGAAGAACGAGCAGTACTTC. This rearrangement joins TRBV7-2 to TRBJ2-7; TRBD2 matches 11 bases. CDR1 is SGHTA, CDR2 FQGNSA, per germline. The CDR3 is made up of 15 amino acids. V shed 4 bases, J shed 5 bases, and the junction held 7 bases outside the gene matches.

This sequence joins TRBV27 and TRBJ1-1; no reliable D call. The germline CDR1 and CDR2 sequences are MNHEY and SMNVEV (reference sequence). The CDR3 consists of 18 residues. V gave up 0 bases and J gave up 4 bases, with 21 bases separating them. The CDR3: CASSLSTRERPAGTEAFF. DNA of the CDR3: TGTGCCAGCAGTTTATCGACACGCGAAAGACCTGCGGGCACTGAAGCTTTCTTT.

This clone has only one observation. This chain links TRBV10-2 with TRBJ2-1; TRBD1 matches at 10 bases. V dropped 4 bases and J dropped 8; count of bases not matched to a gene: 8. The CDR3 is made up of 15 amino acids. Germline V CDR1 and CDR2: WSHSY, SAAADI. CDR3 sequence (DNA): TGCGCCAGCAGTGCGGCGGGACAGGGGTTTCATGAGCAGTTCTTC. Translation gives CASSAAGQGFHEQFF.

The rearrangement joins TRBV5-4 to TRBJ2-6; D not certain. V was trimmed by 1 base and J by 2 bases, leaving 7 bases between them. The CDR3 has 15 residues. CDR1 and CDR2 (germline): SGHNT, YYREEE (reference sequence). CDR3 loop: CASSLTVTGANVLTF. CDR3 in DNA: TGTGCCAGCAGCTTGACAGTCACTGGGGCCAACGTCCTGACTTTC.

Here the CDR3 reads CASSPRGDRHNTEAFF. In DNA form, the CDR3 reads TGTGCCAGCAGCCCAAGAGGGGACAGGCATAACACTGAAGCTTTCTTT. This chain joins TRBV9 and TRBJ1-1, with 8 bases fitting TRBD1. The CDR3 loop spans 16 amino acids. V trimming: 4 bases; J trimming: 2 bases; junction bases outside the gene matches: 10. CDR1 is SGDLS and CDR2 is YYNGEE in the germline V gene.

V is TRBV5-6 and J is TRBJ1-2, with TRBD1 identical over 7 bases. Trimming removed 2 bases from V and 3 bases from J; junction bases left unmatched: 4. CDR3 size: 14 residues. The V gene's germline CDR1 is SGHDT and CDR2 YYEEEE. The CDR3 bases are TGTGCCAGCAGCTTTCTTGACAGGGACTATGGCTACACCTTC. Encoded protein: CASSFLDRDYGYTF.